This T cell receptor beta chain was identified during a study of regulatory T cells in long-lasting Graves disease. The study's findings and limits: Gene preferences differed: TRBV28, TRBJ1-2, TRBJ2-5 in persistent cases. TCR diversity was lower in persistent than newly diagnosed Graves' disease.

This clonotype was seen a handful of times. What it recognizes is unknown. HTBI primers from iRepertoire and Arm-PCR of CDR3 regions yielded the TCR beta libraries. TCRdb ran MiXCR on the multiplex PCR reads and lists one entry per CDR3 protein. In the table there are around 430,000 distinct CDR3 sequences, less than 25% of which are singletons. Trimming took 2 bases from V and 4 from J, leaving 8 bases between them. The CDR3 is 12 residues long. CDR1 GTSNPN and CDR2 SVGIG come from the germline V gene (reference sequence). Time point here: persistent/refractory GD, antithyroid drugs over 5 years with positive TRAb. There was RNA extracted from PBMCs, and the TCR library was made from it. The authors diagnosed Graves' disease using American Thyroid Association guidelines.

The clonotype comes from a female donor with Graves disease. The sample consisted of peripheral blood mononuclear cells (PBMCs), taken when the disease was refractory, from a patient treated with antithyroid drugs. The chain is built from TRBV30 and TRBJ1-1; TRBD1 is a possible D gene (5 bases). The CDR3 reads CAWSFTGTEAFF. The CDR3 DNA follows: TGTGCCTGGAGTTTCACAGGCACTGAAGCTTTCTTT.